The source of this TCR beta chain is a study of T cell repertoires in cytomegalovirus infection. For the study at large: From public TCR beta signatures came an indication of both CMV infection and matching HLA type.

This clonotype was observed at least ten times. What it recognizes is unknown. One entry per CDR3 protein results from TCRdb running MiXCR on the reads. The sample records roughly 250,000 distinct CDR3 sequences, around an eighth being singletons. Study-wide points: The response measured ex vivo was dominated by TCR beta clonotypes (HLA-C-restricted and CMV-specific).

The source of this sequence is a human donor in good health (CMV status not recorded). Some clones in this sample may be carry-over from other donors' samples. Sequenced material: PBMCs.

In DNA, the CDR3 is TGTGCCAGCAGCTCCCAGGGGTACACTGAAGCTTTCTTT. This encodes CASSSQGYTEAFF. The V gene is TRBV7-3, the J gene TRBJ1-1; maybe TRBD1 (6 bases). CDR1 SGHTA and CDR2 FQGTGA come from the germline V gene. The germline V and J ends were trimmed by 4 bases and 3 bases, with 9 bases remaining between them. This CDR3 has 13 residues.